Below are 25 T cell receptor beta chains sequenced from a single sample in a study of blood T cell repertoires in COVID-19. Here immunoSEQ multiplex PCR was the method, and the copy in TCRdb shows in-frame clones only, minus some. The table records roughly 380,000 clones, over 75% of them present only once. Sequencing was performed on PBMCs or T cells enriched from blood (not recorded which). The receptors shown here come from a woman aged 30 to 39 who had recovered from COVID-19.

This chain connects TRBV7-3 to TRBJ1-2, with D perhaps matching TRBD1 (5 bases). Trimming shortened V by 2 bases and J by 8 bases, and 12 bases separated the two germline ends. The germline gives CDR1 SGHTA, CDR2 FQGTGA. The CDR3 has 13 amino acids. CDR3 coding DNA: TGTGCCAGCAGCTTACCCCAGGGCCGGGGCTACACCTTC. Translation: CASSLPQGRGYTF.

J is TRBJ2-7 and V is TRBV18; 7 bases align to TRBD1. The J segment lost 3 bases and the V segment lost 4 bases, leaving 3 bases of the junction unmatched. The V gene's germline CDR1 is KGHSH and CDR2 LQKENI. The CDR3 length is 13 residues. The CDR3 region is CASSLNRGYEQYF. The CDR3 DNA sequence: TGTGCCAGCTCACTTAACAGGGGCTACGAGCAGTACTTC.

CDR3 nucleotides: TGTGCCAGTAGTATTGAAGGGCAGGGGGCGATGGCAAACATTCAGTACTTC. Translating it yields CASSIEGQGAMANIQYF. The J gene is TRBJ2-4, the V gene TRBV19; 8 bases are shared with TRBD1. Germline-derived CDR1 and CDR2 are LNHDA and SQIVND (reference sequence). This CDR3 has 17 amino acids. Trimming removed 3 bases from V and 6 bases from J; junction bases left unmatched: 13. Filled out from reference TRBV19 and TRBJ2-4, the complete variable domain reads DGGITQSPKYLFRKEGQNVTLSCEQNLNHDAMYWYRQDPGQGLRLIYYSQIVNDFQKGDIAEGYSVSREKKESFPLTVTSAQKNPTAFYLCASSIEGQGAMANIQYFGAGTRLSVL.

This chain connects TRBV15 to TRBJ1-2; D is possibly TRBD1 (6 bases). The ends were cut back, 1 base at V and 1 base at J, with 13 bases in the middle. Germline values: CDR1 LNHNV, CDR2 YYDKDF (reference sequence). The CDR3 consists of 16 residues. CDR3 sequence reads: CATSRGSGTINYGYTF. CDR3 in DNA: TGTGCCACCAGCAGAGGGTCCGGGACAATTAACTATGGCTACACCTTC.

This chain uses TRBV2 with TRBJ1-2, with D unresolved. This CDR3 comprises 12 residues. Trimming removed 4 bases at V and 4 bases at J, with 7 bases between. The germline CDR1 and CDR2 sequences are SNHLY and FYNNEI. The CDR3: CASSGTRYGYTF. DNA for the CDR3: TGTGCCAGCAGTGGGACTCGCTATGGCTACACCTTC.

The CDR3 spells CASSATGYSEAFF. The DNA for the CDR3 is TGTGCCAGCAGCGCCACAGGGTACTCTGAAGCTTTCTTT. The chain has TRBV9 and TRBJ1-1; D is perhaps TRBD1 (6 bases). This CDR3 comprises 13 residues. Germline CDR1 is SGDLS and CDR2 is YYNGEE. The germline V and J ends were trimmed by 3 bases and 6 bases, with 12 bases remaining between them.

The V and J genes are TRBV5-1 and TRBJ2-7; 8 bases match TRBD1. The trim removed 3 bases at V and 6 bases at J, leaving 5 bases unmatched. The CDR3 consists of 13 residues. CDR1 and CDR2 (germline): SGHRS, YFSETQ. The CDR3 here is CASSSGTGREQYF. In DNA form, the CDR3 reads TGCGCCAGCAGCTCCGGGACAGGCCGCGAGCAGTACTTC.

For the CDR3, the DNA is TGTGCCACCAGCATCAAACAGGGGGAAACTAACTATGGCTACACCTTC. It is translated as CATSIKQGETNYGYTF. This chain uses TRBV15 with TRBJ1-2; TRBD1 matches 8 bases. CDR1 and CDR2 (germline): LNHNV, YYDKDF (reference sequence). The ends lost 4 bases at V and 0 bases at J; junction bases unmatched: 7. This CDR3 is 16 amino acids long.

In its sample, this clone was seen once. J is TRBJ2-7 and V is TRBV6-2 or TRBV6-3; maybe TRBD2 (5 bases). Trimming cost V 2 bases and J 6 bases, with 17 bases left between them. Germline loops: CDR1 MNHEY, CDR2 SVGEGT. The CDR3 totals 15 residues. For the CDR3, the DNA is TGTGCCAGCAGTTACGGTGAGCGGAATGGAGTCGAGCAGTACTTC. Residues: CASSYGERNGVEQYF.

The chain links TRBV11-3 to TRBJ2-1; possibly TRBD2 for D (6 bases). CDR3 size: 15 residues. CDR1 is SGHNT, CDR2 YENEEA, per germline. The V end was cut by 2 bases, the J end by 8 bases, with 16 bases between. CDR3 in DNA: TGTGCCAGCAGCTTATCTAGCGATCATATGGATGAGCAGTTCTTC. Protein product: CASSLSSDHMDEQFF.

The chain is built from TRBV29-1 and TRBJ1-1; 10 nucleotides match TRBD1. V lost 6 bases, J lost 6 bases, and 10 bases stayed unmatched. CDR3 length: 14 residues. Germline CDR1 and CDR2: SQVTM and ANQGSEA. The CDR3 DNA follows: TGCAGCGTGGAAAGGACAGGGGGAAAGGCTGAAGCTTTCTTT. It yields the protein CSVERTGGKAEAFF.

The V and J genes are TRBV3-1 (or the pseudogene TRBV3-2) and TRBJ2-5; D call uncertain. Germline lookup yields CDR1 LGHDT and CDR2 YNNKEL (reference sequence). Trimming cost V 4 bases and J 1 base, with 10 bases left between them. This CDR3 has 14 residues. In nucleotides, the CDR3 is TGTGCCAGCAGCCGGCAGGCCAGCCAAGAGACCCAGTACTTC. Protein sequence: CASSRQASQETQYF.

The gene calls are TRBV5-6 and TRBJ1-2, with D perhaps TRBD1 (5 bases). Germline V gene sequence: CDR1 SGHDT, CDR2 YYEEEE. The CDR3 totals 15 residues. V was shortened by 3 bases and J by 3 bases, with 15 bases between the two germline ends. The CDR3 DNA reads as TGTGCCAGCAGCTCCTTAGCCCGGGGGGACTATGGCTACACCTTC. Amino acids: CASSSLARGDYGYTF.

The chain is built from TRBV7-2 and TRBJ1-5; D gene uncertain. Trimming pared 4 bases from V and 0 bases from J, leaving 19 bases between. The CDR3 spans 18 residues. Germline CDR1 is SGHTA and CDR2 is FQGNSA. Here the CDR3 reads CASSYPDGRENSNQPQHF. The CDR3 region has the DNA TGTGCCAGCAGCTACCCCGACGGACGGGAAAATAGCAATCAGCCCCAGCATTTT.

The chain links TRBV19 to TRBJ2-2; D gene unclear. Germline V CDR1 and CDR2: LNHDA, SQIVND (reference sequence). Trimming took off 5 bases at V and 0 bases at J, with 10 bases between the two ends. This CDR3 region has 15 residues. The CDR3 reads CASSEQKTNTGELFF. CDR3 sequence (DNA): TGTGCCAGTAGTGAACAGAAGACGAACACCGGGGAGCTGTTTTTT.

This clone appeared once. The chain joins TRBV28 to TRBJ2-1; 7 positions match TRBD2. The junction had 7 bases not matched to a gene; V was cut back by 3 bases and J by 5 bases. This CDR3 region has 15 residues. Looked up from germline, CDR1 is MDHEN and CDR2 is SYDVKM. The CDR3 region is CASSLGLAADNEQFF. Written as DNA, the CDR3 is TGTGCCAGCAGTTTGGGTCTAGCGGCCGACAATGAGCAGTTCTTC.

This chain joins TRBV19 and TRBJ1-1, with D possibly matching TRBD1 (5 bases). Germline CDR1 LNHDA, CDR2 SQIVND (reference sequence). The length of the CDR3 is 15 residues. The V end lost 2 bases, the J end lost 0 bases, and 10 bases lay between the germline ends. The CDR3 spells CASSIRRQMNTEAFF. The CDR3 DNA follows: TGTGCCAGTAGTATACGGAGACAGATGAACACTGAAGCTTTCTTT.

This chain joins TRBV7-9 and TRBJ2-7, with D unclear. Germline V gene lookup returns CDR1 SEHNR and CDR2 FQNEAQ (reference sequence). The CDR3 runs to 16 residues. V lost 1 base and J lost 0, with 13 bases in between. DNA of the CDR3: TGTGCCAGCAGCTTAGTAACCGCTAAGAGCTCCTACGAGCAGTACTTC. Translation: CASSLVTAKSSYEQYF.

This rearrangement joins TRBV11-2 to TRBJ1-2; 7 bases are shared with TRBD1. Germline lookup yields CDR1 SGHAT and CDR2 FQNNGV. V dropped 5 bases and J dropped 3; count of bases not matched to a gene: 6. The length of the CDR3 is 14 residues. CDR3 sequence reads: CASSIGQAYYGYTF. The CDR3 coding sequence is TGTGCCAGCAGCATTGGACAGGCCTACTATGGCTACACCTTC. The full variable domain, rest sourced from reference TRBV11-2 and TRBJ1-2, is EAGVAQSPRYKIIEKRQSVAFWCNPISGHATLYWYQQILGQGPKLLIQFQNNGVVDDSQLPKDRFSAERLKGVDSTLKIQPAKLEDSAVYLCASSIGQAYYGYTFGSGTRLTVV.

The V gene is TRBV28, the J gene TRBJ1-5, with D tentatively TRBD1 (6 bases). CDR3 length equals 15 residues. CDR1 is MDHEN, CDR2 SYDVKM, per germline. Trimming took 7 bases from V and 8 from J, leaving 21 bases between them. The CDR3 loop is CASTFGTPVLEPQHF. The CDR3 DNA follows: TGTGCCAGCACCTTCGGGACACCGGTTTTGGAGCCCCAGCATTTT.

This chain links TRBV5-1 with TRBJ2-5; maybe TRBD1 (7 bases). The CDR3 totals 14 residues. Trimming left V 4 bases short and J 2 bases short, with 12 bases between. The germline V gene encodes CDR1 SGHRS and CDR2 YFSETQ. As DNA, the CDR3 is TGCGCCAGCAGCACCGCGGGACAGCAAGAGACCCAGTACTTC. Its protein is CASSTAGQQETQYF.

The chain recombines TRBV5-5 with TRBJ2-1; D perhaps matches TRBD2 (5 bases). CDR3 length: 17 amino acids. V lost 9 bases, J lost 2 bases, and 24 bases lay in between. CDR1 and CDR2 (germline): SGHKS, YYEKEE (reference sequence). Here the CDR3 reads CATQLEGNLGTYNEQFF. The CDR3 nucleotides read TGTGCCACCCAGCTTGAGGGCAATTTGGGGACCTACAATGAGCAGTTCTTC.

This chain connects TRBV19 to TRBJ2-1; D remains ambiguous. This CDR3 is built from 14 residues. Looked up from germline, CDR1 is LNHDA and CDR2 is SQIVND (reference sequence). Trimming removed 2 bases from V and 0 bases from J, with 5 bases in between. In DNA, the CDR3 is TGTGCCAGTAGTATATACAGCTCCTACAATGAGCAGTTCTTC. Translating gives CASSIYSSYNEQFF.

The chain joins TRBV30 to TRBJ1-3; tentative D call: TRBD1 (5 bases). V gave up 2 bases and J gave up 3 bases, with 11 bases separating them. The CDR3 spans 14 residues. Germline V gene lookup returns CDR1 GTSNPN and CDR2 SVGIG (reference sequence). DNA for the CDR3: TGTGCCTGGAGTCAGGGTATCGTTGGAAACACCATATATTTT. As protein: CAWSQGIVGNTIYF.

The gene calls are TRBV7-3 and TRBJ2-7, with 10 positions matching TRBD2. CDR3 length: 15 amino acids. The germline V gene encodes CDR1 SGHTA and CDR2 FQGTGA. The trim removed 5 bases at V and 3 bases at J, leaving 7 bases unmatched. In nucleotides, the CDR3 is TGTGCCAGCAGCACATTTAGCGGGGGGCTCTACGAGCAGTACTTC. This codes for CASSTFSGGLYEQYF.